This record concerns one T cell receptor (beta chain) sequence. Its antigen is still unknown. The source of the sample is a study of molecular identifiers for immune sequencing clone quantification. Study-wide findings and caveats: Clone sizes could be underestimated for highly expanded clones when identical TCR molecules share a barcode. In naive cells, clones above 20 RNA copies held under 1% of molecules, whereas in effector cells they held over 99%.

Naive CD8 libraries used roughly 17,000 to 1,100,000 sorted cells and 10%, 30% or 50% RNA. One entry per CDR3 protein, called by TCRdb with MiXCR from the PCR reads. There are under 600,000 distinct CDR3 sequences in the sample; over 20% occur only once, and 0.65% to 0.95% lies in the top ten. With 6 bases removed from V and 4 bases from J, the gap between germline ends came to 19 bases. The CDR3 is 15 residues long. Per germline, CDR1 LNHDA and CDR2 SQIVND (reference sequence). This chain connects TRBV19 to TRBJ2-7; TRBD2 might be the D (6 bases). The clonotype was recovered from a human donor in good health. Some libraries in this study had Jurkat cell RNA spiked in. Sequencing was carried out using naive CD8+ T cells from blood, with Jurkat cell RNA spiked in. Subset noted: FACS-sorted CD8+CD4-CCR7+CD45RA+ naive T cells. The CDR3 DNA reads TGTGCCAGTAGGGCGGCCTGGGCGAGCGGGTACGAGCAGTACTTC. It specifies CASRAAWASGYEQYF.